The clone carrying this T cell receptor (beta chain) was recorded once. Clinical histories supplied by participants themselves formed the basis of cohort assignment. What the recovered Cohort 3 donors had was two negative PCRs, clearance, or symptom resolution. These data come from a study of blood T cell repertoires in COVID-19. The assay was immunoSEQ multiplex PCR, and TCRdb's table has in-frame clones only and misses some. The repertoire consists of about 270,000 clones, with 75% to 90% occurring once and the leading ten covering roughly 2.5%. This CDR3 is built from 16 residues. The trim removed 0 bases at V and 9 bases at J, leaving 8 bases unmatched. Germline CDR1 and CDR2: SGDLS and YYNGEE.

The chain employs TRBV9 and TRBJ2-1, with TRBD2 matching over 11 bases. Input material: PBMCs or T cells enriched from blood (not recorded which). This TCR was sampled from a woman between 18 and 29 years old who had recovered from COVID-19. In DNA, the CDR3 is TGTGCCAGCAGCGTAGGGGCTAGCGGGGGGCATGGTGAGCAGTTCTTC. As protein: CASSVGASGGHGEQFF.